The 3 T cell receptor beta chains presented below share a single source sample, sequenced in a study of beta chain features in type 1 diabetes. Study-wide findings and caveats: There was a moderate but significant shortening of TCRB CDR3s in all four CD4+ subsets of Type 1 diabetes patients.

Sequencing targeted expressed TCRB transcripts, as all isolated RNA had been reverse transcribed. Produced via immunoSEQ multiplex PCR; TCRdb's table is partial and in-frame only. This sample has around 170,000 clones, with around 9% found just once. These TCRs are of unknown antigen specificity. The specimen was central memory CD4+ T cells from blood. The receptors come from a woman in her twenties or thirties with type 1 diabetes.

The table lists this clone with a few counts. The chain links TRBV29-1 to TRBJ1-2; tentative D call: TRBD1 (6 bases). Trimming pared 3 bases from V and 8 bases from J, leaving 16 bases between. CDR1 is SQVTM, CDR2 ANQGSEA, per germline. CDR3 size: 13 residues. The CDR3, as DNA: TGCAGCGTTGAGAGGGGTACCAGGGGCGGCTACACCTTC. Amino acids: CSVERGTRGGYTF.

CDR3 protein: CASSPRGSGSRDEQFF. In DNA, the CDR3 is TGTGCCAGCAGCCCCAGGGGTAGCGGGAGTCGTGATGAGCAGTTCTTC. The genes are TRBV5-6 and TRBJ2-1, with 9 nucleotides matching TRBD2. CDR3 length: 16 residues. V shed 4 bases and J 8 bases; nucleotides not matched to a gene: 13. Looked up from germline, CDR1 is SGHDT and CDR2 is YYEEEE.

This clone was seen more than once but under ten times. The CDR3 coding sequence is TGTGCCAGTACTCCCAATGCAGTCCAAGAGACCCAGTACTTC. This gives the protein CASTPNAVQETQYF. The chain combines TRBV19 with TRBJ2-5, with D unresolved. Trimming took 7 bases from V and 1 from J, leaving 13 bases between them. This CDR3 has 14 amino acids. Germline CDR1 reads LNHDA; CDR2 reads SQIVND (reference sequence).